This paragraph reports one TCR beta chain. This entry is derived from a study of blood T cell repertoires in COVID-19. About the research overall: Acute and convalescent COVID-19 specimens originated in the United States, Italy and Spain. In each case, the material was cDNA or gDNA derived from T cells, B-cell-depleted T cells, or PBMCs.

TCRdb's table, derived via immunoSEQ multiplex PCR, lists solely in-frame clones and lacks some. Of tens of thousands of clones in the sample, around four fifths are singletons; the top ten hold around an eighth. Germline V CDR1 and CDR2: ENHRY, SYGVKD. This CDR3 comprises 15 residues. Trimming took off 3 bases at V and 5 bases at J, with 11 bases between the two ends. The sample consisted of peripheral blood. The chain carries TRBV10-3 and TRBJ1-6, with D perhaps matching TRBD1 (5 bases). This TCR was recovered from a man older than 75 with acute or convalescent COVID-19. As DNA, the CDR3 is TGTGCCATCAGTGATCGACGGGGGGATAATTCACCCCTCCACTTT. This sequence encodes CAISDRRGDNSPLHF.